The 18 T cell receptor beta chains below were found in one sample sequenced in a study of Graves' ophthalmopathy and Graves' hyperthyroidism. Amplification of the TCR beta CDR3 regions used RNA transcripts (as template). In the first round, RT-PCR was carried out with HTBI primers, and a multiplex PCR formed the second round. TCRdb ran MiXCR on the multiplex PCR reads and lists one entry per CDR3 protein. The data show about 400,000 distinct CDR3 sequences, around 20% seen once. Sequencing was performed on peripheral blood. The receptors come from a woman between 18 and 29 years old with Graves' ophthalmopathy.

In this sample, this clonotype turned up many times. This rearrangement joins TRBV10-3 to TRBJ1-2; no clear D gene. Trimming pared 2 bases from V and 8 bases from J, leaving 12 bases between. Germline lookup yields CDR1 ENHRY and CDR2 SYGVKD. The CDR3 consists of 13 residues. The CDR3: CAISEGRSAGYTF. The CDR3 region has the DNA TGTGCCATCAGTGAGGGCCGATCCGCAGGCTACACCTTC.

This clonotype was counted ten times or more. The chain links TRBV7-2 to TRBJ1-5; 7 nucleotides agree with TRBD1. Unmatched junction bases numbered 16, after V lost 2 bases and J lost 0 bases. Germline CDR1 SGHTA, CDR2 FQGNSA. This CDR3 spans 20 amino acids. The CDR3 region has the DNA TGTGCCAGCAGCTTACGGAGCGACAGGGAGACGTTACATAGCAATCAGCCCCAGCATTTT. Translating it yields CASSLRSDRETLHSNQPQHF.

This clonotype was seen repeatedly, ten times or more. The V gene is TRBV7-2, the J gene TRBJ1-2; no firm D call. The germline V and J ends were trimmed by 3 bases and 6 bases, with 8 bases remaining between them. The CDR3 runs 12 residues. The V gene's germline CDR1 is SGHTA and CDR2 FQGNSA. The CDR3 sequence: CASSFYVDGYTF. The CDR3 DNA reads TGTGCCAGCAGCTTTTACGTGGATGGCTACACCTTC.

The chain carries TRBV28 and TRBJ1-1, with TRBD1 matching over 9 bases. The CDR3 runs 15 residues. The germline V gene has CDR1 MDHEN and CDR2 SYDVKM. V shed 5 bases and J 5 bases; nucleotides not matched to a gene: 9. Here the CDR3 reads CASSPTGGTSTEAFF. For the CDR3, the DNA is TGTGCCAGCAGTCCGACAGGGGGGACAAGTACTGAAGCTTTCTTT.

The sample holds many counts of this clonotype. The CDR3 protein is CASSHVNTEAFF. CDR3 sequence (DNA): TGTGCCAGCAGTCACGTGAACACTGAAGCTTTCTTT. The gene calls are TRBV6-5 and TRBJ1-1; unclear D gene. V lost 5 bases and J lost 0, with 4 bases in between. This CDR3 comprises 12 residues. Germline values: CDR1 MNHEY, CDR2 SVGAGI.

This clonotype was seen many times. The chain combines TRBV30 with TRBJ1-1, with TRBD1 matching over 7 bases. V shed 5 bases, J shed 5 bases, and the junction held 14 bases outside the gene matches. Germline V gene lookup returns CDR1 GTSNPN and CDR2 SVGIG (reference sequence). The CDR3 contains 15 residues. In DNA form, the CDR3 reads TGTGCCTGGGACTACAGGGGCGCAAGGGTTACTGAAGCTTTCTTT. Translated: CAWDYRGARVTEAFF. The full variable domain, with the rest looked up from reference TRBV30 and TRBJ1-1, is SQTIHQWPATLVQPVGSPLSLECTVEGTSNPNLYWYRQAAGRGLQLLFYSVGIGQISSEVPQNLSASRPQDRQFILSSKKLLLSDSGFYLCAWDYRGARVTEAFFGQGTRLTVV.

This clonotype was detected many times. The rearrangement links TRBV20-1 to TRBJ2-2, with 11 bases aligning to TRBD2. The J segment lost 5 bases and the V segment lost 1 base, leaving 6 bases of the junction unmatched. CDR3 length: 16 amino acids. Germline loops: CDR1 DFQATT, CDR2 SNEGSKA (reference sequence). CDR3 loop: CSARGLAGGGTGELFF. The CDR3 DNA is TGCAGTGCTAGAGGCCTAGCGGGGGGAGGGACCGGGGAGCTGTTTTTT.

This clonotype was detected once. The chain recombines TRBV11-2 with TRBJ2-7, with D possibly matching TRBD1 (10 bases). Germline CDR1 reads SGHAT; CDR2 reads FQNNGV. CDR3 length: 20 residues. V was clipped by 0 bases and J by 6 bases, with 30 bases between them. CDR3 sequence reads: CASSLEEWDRGSPSGTEQYF. The CDR3 coding sequence is TGTGCCAGCAGCTTAGAGGAATGGGACAGGGGATCTCCTAGCGGGACCGAGCAGTACTTC.

This clonotype was detected ten times or more. This rearrangement joins TRBV6-1 to TRBJ2-5; D may correspond to TRBD1 or TRBD2 (5 bases each). The germline V and J ends were trimmed by 5 bases and 4 bases, with 20 bases remaining between them. This CDR3 comprises 16 residues. CDR1 and CDR2 from the germline V gene are MNHNS and SASEGT. CDR3 nucleotide sequence: TGTGCCAGCAGTACAACCCGAGGGGAAGTAGCAGAGACCCAGTACTTC. As protein: CASSTTRGEVAETQYF.

V gene TRBV18 combines with J gene TRBJ2-7; D not certain. Trimming removed 6 bases from V and 2 bases from J, with 8 bases in between. Germline CDR1 and CDR2: KGHSH and LQKENI. The CDR3 loop spans 12 amino acids. The CDR3 protein is CASSRKAYEQYF. CDR3 nucleotide sequence: TGTGCCAGCTCTAGAAAAGCCTACGAGCAGTACTTC. Full variable domain (missing parts from reference TRBV18 and TRBJ2-7): NAGVMQNPRHLVRRRGQEARLRCSPMKGHSHVYWYRQLPEEGLKFMVYLQKENIIDESGMPKERFSAEFPKEGPSILRIQQVVRGDSAAYFCASSRKAYEQYFGPGTRLTVT.

The chain couples TRBV6-1 to TRBJ2-7; maybe TRBD2 (5 bases). From germline, CDR1 is MNHNS and CDR2 SASEGT. V was trimmed by 8 bases and J by 3 bases, leaving 8 bases between them. The CDR3 sequence is 11 residues long. The CDR3, as DNA: TGTGCCAGCGGGAGACTCTACGAGCAGTACTTC. Its protein is CASGRLYEQYF.

This clonotype was counted many times. This chain joins TRBV5-1 and TRBJ1-2; D is possibly TRBD1 (6 bases). The CDR3 loop spans 14 amino acids. Germline V gives CDR1 SGHRS, CDR2 YFSETQ. V lost 4 bases to trimming and J lost 6 bases, with 16 bases between them. The CDR3 loop is CASSPGGGANGYTF. CDR3 bases: TGCGCCAGCAGCCCGGGGGGGGGCGCGAATGGCTACACCTTC.

There are many counts of this clonotype. V is TRBV20-1 and J is TRBJ2-2; TRBD1 matches at 8 bases. J was trimmed by 4 bases and V by 4 bases; bases with no gene match: 8. The CDR3 extends over 15 amino acids. Germline loops: CDR1 DFQATT, CDR2 SNEGSKA (reference sequence). In DNA, the CDR3 is TGCAGTGCTATTGGACAGGGACGGTCCACCGGGGAGCTGTTTTTT. It specifies CSAIGQGRSTGELFF.

This clonotype was seen a few times. The rearrangement uses TRBV9 and TRBJ2-7; TRBD2 matches at 7 bases. There are 20 residues in the CDR3. J was trimmed by 1 base and V by 0 bases; bases with no gene match: 19. CDR1 is SGDLS, CDR2 YYNGEE, per germline. The CDR3 sequence: CASSVEGMWNGGRPSYEQYF. The CDR3, as DNA: TGTGCCAGCAGCGTAGAAGGAATGTGGAATGGCGGGAGACCTTCCTACGAGCAGTACTTC.

In this sample, this clonotype turned up many times. CDR3 coding DNA: TGTGCCAGCAGCTTAGGAGGGGTTACTTATCCCCAGCATTTT. The encoded protein is CASSLGGVTYPQHF. This rearrangement joins TRBV11-2 to TRBJ1-5, with a possible D match to TRBD1 (5 bases). Germline V gene data show CDR1 as SGHAT and CDR2 as FQNNGV. The CDR3 totals 14 residues. V lost 1 base and J lost 10, with 14 bases in between. The complete variable domain, with remaining parts taken from reference TRBV11-2 and TRBJ1-5, reads EAGVAQSPRYKIIEKRQSVAFWCNPISGHATLYWYQQILGQGPKLLIQFQNNGVVDDSQLPKDRFSAERLKGVDSTLKIQPAKLEDSAVYLCASSLGGVTYPQHFGDGTRLSIL.

This clonotype showed up many times. V gene TRBV10-3 combines with J gene TRBJ2-3; tentative D call: TRBD1 (5 bases). The V gene lost 6 bases and the J gene lost 3 bases, with 13 bases spanning the gap. CDR1 and CDR2 from the germline V gene are ENHRY and SYGVKD. The CDR3 contains 14 residues. The CDR3 DNA follows: TGTGCCATCAGCAGCAGGGAAACAACAGATACGCAGTATTTT. Translated, it gives CAISSRETTDTQYF.

This clonotype was detected many times. The gene calls are TRBV28 and TRBJ2-5, with D perhaps given as TRBD1 or TRBD2 (7 bases each). The V end lost 7 bases, the J end lost 5 bases, and 20 bases lay between the germline ends. Germline CDR1 and CDR2: MDHEN and SYDVKM. CDR3 length: 15 residues. CDR3 residues: CASTQGGPFFETQYF. The CDR3 DNA reads TGTGCCAGCACTCAGGGGGGGCCCTTCTTCGAGACCCAGTACTTC.

This clonotype has at least ten counts. This rearrangement joins TRBV12-3 or TRBV12-4 to TRBJ2-5, with 8 positions matching TRBD2. The length of the CDR3 is 16 residues. Losses at the gene ends were 5 bases for V and 3 bases for J; bases not matched to a gene: 11. CDR3 sequence: CASSPERESGKETQYF. CDR3 in DNA: TGTGCCAGCAGTCCCGAGCGGGAGTCCGGAAAAGAGACCCAGTACTTC.